In its sample, the clone carrying this T cell receptor (beta chain) was seen a few times. Its antigen is unknown. The data belong to a study of identical twins. Whole-study findings and limits: Insertions ran lower in abundant cord blood beta clonotypes, though not in memory repertoires. With monozygotic twins, out-of-frame TCR alpha sharing exceeded what models estimated.

V gave up 4 bases and J gave up 2 bases, with 16 bases separating them. The CDR3 loop spans 16 amino acids. The germline V gene has CDR1 SNHLY and CDR2 FYNNEI. TCRdb analysed the 5' RACE reads with MiXCR anew, one entry per CDR3 protein. The sample records over 550,000 distinct CDR3 sequences, roughly 6.6% being singletons. This sample was also put to use in a study of yellow fever vaccine responses in identical twins.

This chain uses TRBV2 with TRBJ2-3; possibly TRBD2 for D (6 bases). Sequencing used PBMCs. The TCR comes from a woman in her late teens or twenties in good health. The chain's CDR3 is CASSAAERTITDTQYF. In DNA form, the CDR3 reads TGTGCCAGCAGTGCCGCGGAGCGGACTATCACAGATACGCAGTATTTT.